The source of this TCR beta chain is a study of cytomegalovirus exposure and HLA in healthy donors. General study points: Some public TCRs appeared in many individuals, while most sequences were rare. The study listed some 160 cytomegalovirus-associated TCR beta chains. Clusters of TCRs from the first cohort tended to co-occur in the approximately 130 validation repertoires (as a later analysis found). Three CMV-associated chains were confirmed in vitro to be specific for CMV antigens.

Sequenced by immunoSEQ multiplex PCR; TCRdb stores in-frame clones only, minus some. The data contain around 150,000 clones, approximately 80% of them singletons. A word on this clone: The antigen is undetermined.

V dropped 2 bases and J dropped 3; count of bases not matched to a gene: 4. Germline-derived CDR1 and CDR2 are MGHRA and YSYEKL. The CDR3 consists of 14 residues. This TCR came from a man under 40 in good health and CMV-seropositive. Sample: PBMCs. The chain recombines TRBV4-1 with TRBJ2-7; 7 nucleotides align to TRBD1. This CDR3 is CASSQFQGDYEQYF. CDR3 bases: TGCGCCAGCAGCCAATTCCAGGGGGACTACGAGCAGTACTTC.